This T cell receptor beta chain was recorded in a study of CD8 T cells in ankylosing spondylitis. This clonotype was counted a few times. TCRdb recomputed calls from the 5' RACE reads with MiXCR, one row per CDR3 protein. The sample yields about 360,000 distinct CDR3 sequences, 20% seen once. Germline values: CDR1 KGHDR, CDR2 SFDVKD. With 7 bases removed from V and 2 bases from J, the gap between germline ends came to 12 bases. This CDR3 has 14 amino acids. V gene TRBV24-1 combines with J gene TRBJ2-3; D is possibly TRBD2 (6 bases). The sequence was obtained from a male donor with ankylosing spondylitis or in good health (not recorded which). Source material: blood, either unsorted or a sorted T cell fraction (not recorded which). The CDR3 loop reads CATRTAGSTDTQYF. For the CDR3, the DNA is TGTGCCACCAGAACGGCGGGGTCCACAGATACGCAGTATTTT.